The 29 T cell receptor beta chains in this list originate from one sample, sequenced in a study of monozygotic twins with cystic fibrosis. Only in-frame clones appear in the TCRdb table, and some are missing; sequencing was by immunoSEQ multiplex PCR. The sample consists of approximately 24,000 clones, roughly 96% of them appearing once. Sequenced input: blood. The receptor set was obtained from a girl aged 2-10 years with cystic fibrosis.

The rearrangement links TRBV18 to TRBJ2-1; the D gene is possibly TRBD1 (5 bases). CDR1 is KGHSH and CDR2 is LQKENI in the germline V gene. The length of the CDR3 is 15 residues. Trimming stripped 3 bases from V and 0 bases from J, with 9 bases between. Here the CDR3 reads CASSPLQVSYNEQFF. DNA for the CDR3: TGTGCCAGCTCACCCTTACAGGTCTCCTACAATGAGCAGTTCTTC.

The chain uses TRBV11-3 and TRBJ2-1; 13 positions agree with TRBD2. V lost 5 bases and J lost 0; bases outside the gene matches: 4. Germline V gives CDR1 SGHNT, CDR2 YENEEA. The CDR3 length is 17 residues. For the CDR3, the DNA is TGTGCCAGCAGCGCGGGGACTAGCGGGACCTCCTACAATGAGCAGTTCTTC. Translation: CASSAGTSGTSYNEQFF.

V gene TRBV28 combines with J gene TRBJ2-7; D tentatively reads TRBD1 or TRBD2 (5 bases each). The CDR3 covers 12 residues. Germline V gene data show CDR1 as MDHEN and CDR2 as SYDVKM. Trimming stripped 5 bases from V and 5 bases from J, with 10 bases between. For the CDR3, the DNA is TGTGCCAGCAGTGTGGGGGTGCACGAGCAGTACTTC. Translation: CASSVGVHEQYF.

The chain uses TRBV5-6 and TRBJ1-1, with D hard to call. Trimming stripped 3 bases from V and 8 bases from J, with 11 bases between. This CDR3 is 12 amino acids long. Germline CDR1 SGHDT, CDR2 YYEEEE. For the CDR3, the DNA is TGTGCCAGCAGCTGGCAGGCAAGGGAAGCTTTCTTT. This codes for CASSWQAREAFF.

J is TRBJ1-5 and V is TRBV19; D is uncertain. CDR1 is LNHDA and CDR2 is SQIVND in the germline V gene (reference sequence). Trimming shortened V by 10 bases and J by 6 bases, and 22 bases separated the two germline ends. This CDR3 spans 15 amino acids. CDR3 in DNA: TGTGCCACCGAGTATGGTTTAAGTTCGGGTCAGCCCCAGCATTTT. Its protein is CATEYGLSSGQPQHF.

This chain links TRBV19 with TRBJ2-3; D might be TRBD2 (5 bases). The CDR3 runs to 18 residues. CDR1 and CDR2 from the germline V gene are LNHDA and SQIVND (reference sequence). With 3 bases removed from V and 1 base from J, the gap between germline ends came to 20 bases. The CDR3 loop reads CASSMWLAGLVGTDTQYF. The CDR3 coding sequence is TGTGCCAGTAGTATGTGGCTAGCTGGTCTCGTTGGCACAGATACGCAGTATTTT.

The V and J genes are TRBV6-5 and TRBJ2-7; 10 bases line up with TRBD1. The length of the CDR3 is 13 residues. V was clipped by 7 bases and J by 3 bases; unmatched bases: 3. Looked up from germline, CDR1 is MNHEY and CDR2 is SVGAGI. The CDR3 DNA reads TGTGCCAGCAAGGGGACAGGGGACTACGAGCAGTACTTC. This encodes CASKGTGDYEQYF.

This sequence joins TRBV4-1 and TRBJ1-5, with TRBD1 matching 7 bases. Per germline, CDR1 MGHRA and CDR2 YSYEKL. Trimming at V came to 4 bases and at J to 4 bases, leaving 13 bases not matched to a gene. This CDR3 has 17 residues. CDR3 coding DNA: TGCGCCAGCAGCCTAGCCGATGACGGGACAGTAAATCAGCCCCAGCATTTT. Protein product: CASSLADDGTVNQPQHF.

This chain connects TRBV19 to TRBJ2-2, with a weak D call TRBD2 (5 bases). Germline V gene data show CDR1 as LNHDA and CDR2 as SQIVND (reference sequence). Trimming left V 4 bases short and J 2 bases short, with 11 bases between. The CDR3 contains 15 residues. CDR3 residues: CASSTRTANTGELFF. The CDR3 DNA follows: TGTGCCAGTAGTACCCGGACTGCTAACACCGGGGAGCTGTTTTTT.

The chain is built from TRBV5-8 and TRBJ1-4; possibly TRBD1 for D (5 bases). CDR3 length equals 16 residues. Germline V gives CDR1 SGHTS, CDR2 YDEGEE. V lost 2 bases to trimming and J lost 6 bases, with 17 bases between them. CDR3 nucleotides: TGTGCCAGCAGCTTTCCCACCCGGCAGGGCCATGAAAAACTGTTTTTT. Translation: CASSFPTRQGHEKLFF.

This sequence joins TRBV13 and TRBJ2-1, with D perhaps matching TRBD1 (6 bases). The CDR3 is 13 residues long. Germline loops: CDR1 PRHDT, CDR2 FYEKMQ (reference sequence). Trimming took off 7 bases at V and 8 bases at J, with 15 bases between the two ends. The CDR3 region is CASNKFRGDEQFF. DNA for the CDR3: TGTGCCAGCAACAAATTCAGGGGCGATGAGCAGTTCTTC. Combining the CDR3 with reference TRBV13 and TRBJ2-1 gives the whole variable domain AAGVIQSPRHLIKEKRETATLKCYPIPRHDTVYWYQQGPGQDPQFLISFYEKMQSDKGSIPDRFSAQQFSDYHSELNMSSLELGDSALYFCASNKFRGDEQFFGPGTRLTVL.

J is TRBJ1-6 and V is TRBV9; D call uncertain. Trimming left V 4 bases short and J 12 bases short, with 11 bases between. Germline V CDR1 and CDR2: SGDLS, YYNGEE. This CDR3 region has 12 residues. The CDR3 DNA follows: TGTGCCAGCAGCTCCGGCGGCGAACCCCTCCACTTT. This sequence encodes CASSSGGEPLHF.

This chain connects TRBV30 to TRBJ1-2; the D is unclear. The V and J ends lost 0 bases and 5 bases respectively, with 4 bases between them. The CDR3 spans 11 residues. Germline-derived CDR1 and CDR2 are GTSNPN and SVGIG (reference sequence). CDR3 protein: CAWSVGYGYTF. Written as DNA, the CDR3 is TGTGCCTGGAGTGTAGGGTATGGCTACACCTTC.

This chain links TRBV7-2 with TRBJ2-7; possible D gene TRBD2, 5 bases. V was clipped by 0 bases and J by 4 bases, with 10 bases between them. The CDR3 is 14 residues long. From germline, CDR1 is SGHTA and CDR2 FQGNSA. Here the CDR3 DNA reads TGTGCCAGCAGCTTAGCCGGGATGGGATACGAGCAGTACTTC. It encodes CASSLAGMGYEQYF.

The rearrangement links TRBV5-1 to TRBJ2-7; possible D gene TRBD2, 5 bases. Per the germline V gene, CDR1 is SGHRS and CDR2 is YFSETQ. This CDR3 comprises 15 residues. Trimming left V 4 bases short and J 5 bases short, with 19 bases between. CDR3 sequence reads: CASSPFPRGSHEQYF. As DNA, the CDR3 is TGCGCCAGCAGCCCCTTCCCTCGCGGGTCCCACGAGCAGTACTTC.

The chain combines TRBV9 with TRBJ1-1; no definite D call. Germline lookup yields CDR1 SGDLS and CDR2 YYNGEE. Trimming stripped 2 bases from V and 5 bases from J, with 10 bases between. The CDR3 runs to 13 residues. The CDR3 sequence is CASSVSHGTEAFF. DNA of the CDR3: TGTGCCAGCAGCGTGTCTCACGGAACTGAAGCTTTCTTT.

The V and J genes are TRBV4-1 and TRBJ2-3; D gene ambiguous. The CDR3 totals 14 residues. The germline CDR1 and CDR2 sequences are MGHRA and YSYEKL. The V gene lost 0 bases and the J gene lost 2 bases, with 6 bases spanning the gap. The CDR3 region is CASSQEPDTDTQYF. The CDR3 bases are TGCGCCAGCAGCCAAGAGCCAGACACAGATACGCAGTATTTT.

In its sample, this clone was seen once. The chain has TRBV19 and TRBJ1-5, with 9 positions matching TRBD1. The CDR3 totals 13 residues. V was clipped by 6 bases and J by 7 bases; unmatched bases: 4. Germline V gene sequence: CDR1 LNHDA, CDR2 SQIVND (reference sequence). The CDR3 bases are TGTGCCAGTAGATGGGACAGGGACCAGCCCCAGCATTTT. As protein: CASRWDRDQPQHF.

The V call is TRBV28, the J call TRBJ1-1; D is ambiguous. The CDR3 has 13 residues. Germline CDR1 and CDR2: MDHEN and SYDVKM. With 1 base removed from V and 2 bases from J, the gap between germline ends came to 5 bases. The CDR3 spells CASSLSGNTEAFF. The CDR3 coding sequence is TGTGCCAGCAGTTTATCAGGTAACACTGAAGCTTTCTTT. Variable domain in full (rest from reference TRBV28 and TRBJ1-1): DVKVTQSSRYLVKRTGEKVFLECVQDMDHENMFWYRQDPGLGLRLIYFSYDVKMKEKGDIPEGYSVSREKKERFSLILESASTNQTSMYLCASSLSGNTEAFFGQGTRLTVV.

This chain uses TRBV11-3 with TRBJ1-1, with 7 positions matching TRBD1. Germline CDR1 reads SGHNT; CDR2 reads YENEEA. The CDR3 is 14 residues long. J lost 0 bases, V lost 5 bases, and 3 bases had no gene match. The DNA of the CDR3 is TGTGCCAGCAGCGGGACAGACATGAACACTGAAGCTTTCTTT. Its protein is CASSGTDMNTEAFF.

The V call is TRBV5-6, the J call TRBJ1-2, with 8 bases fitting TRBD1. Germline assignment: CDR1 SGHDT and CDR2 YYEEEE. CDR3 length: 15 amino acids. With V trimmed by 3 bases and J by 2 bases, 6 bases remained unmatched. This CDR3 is CASSWGQALNYGYTF. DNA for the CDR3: TGTGCCAGCAGCTGGGGACAGGCGCTAAACTATGGCTACACCTTC.

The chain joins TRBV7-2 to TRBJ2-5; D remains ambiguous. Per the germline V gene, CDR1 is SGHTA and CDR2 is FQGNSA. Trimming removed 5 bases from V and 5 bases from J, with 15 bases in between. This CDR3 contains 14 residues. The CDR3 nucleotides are TGTGCCAGCAGCGGAAGGGTCATTGGGGAGACCCAGTACTTC. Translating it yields CASSGRVIGETQYF.

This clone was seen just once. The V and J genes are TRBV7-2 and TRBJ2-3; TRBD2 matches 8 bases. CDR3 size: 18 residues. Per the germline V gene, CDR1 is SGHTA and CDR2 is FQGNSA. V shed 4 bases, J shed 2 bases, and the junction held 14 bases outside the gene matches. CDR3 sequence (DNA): TGTGCCAGCAGCTCCCGATTCGGTAGCGGGATCCCCACAGATACGCAGTATTTT. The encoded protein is CASSSRFGSGIPTDTQYF.

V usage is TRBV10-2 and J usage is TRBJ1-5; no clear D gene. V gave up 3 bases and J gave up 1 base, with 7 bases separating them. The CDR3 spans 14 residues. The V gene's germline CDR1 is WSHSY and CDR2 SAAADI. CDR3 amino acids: CASSDWESNQPQHF. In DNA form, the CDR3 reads TGCGCCAGCAGTGATTGGGAAAGCAATCAGCCCCAGCATTTT.

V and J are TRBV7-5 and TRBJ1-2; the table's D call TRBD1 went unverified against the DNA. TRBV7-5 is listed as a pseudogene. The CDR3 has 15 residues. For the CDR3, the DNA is TGTGTCAGAAGCTTAGGGCCCAGATTTAACTATGGCTACACCTTC. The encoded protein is CVRSLGPRFNYGYTF.

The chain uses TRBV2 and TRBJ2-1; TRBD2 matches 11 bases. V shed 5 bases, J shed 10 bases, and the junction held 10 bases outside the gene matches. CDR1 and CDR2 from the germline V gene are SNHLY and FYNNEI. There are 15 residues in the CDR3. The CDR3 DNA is TGTGCCAGCAGTCGTGGTAGCGGGAGGGAGAGGGAGCAGTTCTTC. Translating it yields CASSRGSGREREQFF. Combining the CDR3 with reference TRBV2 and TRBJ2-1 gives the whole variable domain EPEVTQTPSHQVTQMGQEVILRCVPISNHLYFYWYRQILGQKVEFLVSFYNNEISEKSEIFDDQFSVERPDGSNFTLKIRSTKLEDSAMYFCASSRGSGREREQFFGPGTRLTVL.

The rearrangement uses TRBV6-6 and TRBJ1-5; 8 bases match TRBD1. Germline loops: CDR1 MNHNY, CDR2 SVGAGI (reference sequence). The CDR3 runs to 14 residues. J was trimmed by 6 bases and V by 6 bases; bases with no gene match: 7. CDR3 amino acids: CASSRPGTGQPQHF. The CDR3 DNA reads TGTGCCAGCAGCCGTCCCGGGACAGGTCAGCCCCAGCATTTT.

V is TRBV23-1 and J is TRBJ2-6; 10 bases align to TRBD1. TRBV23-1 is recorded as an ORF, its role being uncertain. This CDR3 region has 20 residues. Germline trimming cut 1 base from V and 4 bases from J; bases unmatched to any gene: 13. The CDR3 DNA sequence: TGCGCCAGCAGTCAATTCCCTGCCGGGACAGGGGTATCAGGGGCCAACGTCCTGACTTTC. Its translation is CASSQFPAGTGVSGANVLTF.

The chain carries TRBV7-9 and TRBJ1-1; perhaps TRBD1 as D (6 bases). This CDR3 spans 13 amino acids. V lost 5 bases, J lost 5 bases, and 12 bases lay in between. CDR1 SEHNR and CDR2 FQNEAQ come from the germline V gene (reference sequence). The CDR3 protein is CASSGEGGTEAFF. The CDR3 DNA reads TGTGCCAGCAGCGGCGAGGGGGGGACTGAAGCTTTCTTT.